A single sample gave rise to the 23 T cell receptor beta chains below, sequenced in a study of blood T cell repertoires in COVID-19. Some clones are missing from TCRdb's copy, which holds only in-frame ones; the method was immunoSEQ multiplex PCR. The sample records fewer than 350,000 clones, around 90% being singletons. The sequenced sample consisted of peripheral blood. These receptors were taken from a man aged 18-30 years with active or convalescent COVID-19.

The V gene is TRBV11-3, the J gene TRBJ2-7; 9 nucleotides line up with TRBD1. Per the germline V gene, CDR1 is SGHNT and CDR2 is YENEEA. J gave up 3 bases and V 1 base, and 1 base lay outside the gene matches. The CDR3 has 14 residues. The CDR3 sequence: CASSLAGQGYEQYF. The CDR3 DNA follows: TGTGCCAGCAGCTTAGCGGGACAGGGCTACGAGCAGTACTTC.

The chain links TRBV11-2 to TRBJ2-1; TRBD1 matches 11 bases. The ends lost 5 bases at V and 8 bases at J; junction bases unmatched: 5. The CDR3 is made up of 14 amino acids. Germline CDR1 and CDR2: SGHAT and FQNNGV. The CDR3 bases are TGTGCCAGCAGCCCTGGACAGGGGGCCGATGAGCAGTTCTTC. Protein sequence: CASSPGQGADEQFF. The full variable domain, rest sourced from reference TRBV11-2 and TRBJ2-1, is EAGVAQSPRYKIIEKRQSVAFWCNPISGHATLYWYQQILGQGPKLLIQFQNNGVVDDSQLPKDRFSAERLKGVDSTLKIQPAKLEDSAVYLCASSPGQGADEQFFGPGTRLTVL.

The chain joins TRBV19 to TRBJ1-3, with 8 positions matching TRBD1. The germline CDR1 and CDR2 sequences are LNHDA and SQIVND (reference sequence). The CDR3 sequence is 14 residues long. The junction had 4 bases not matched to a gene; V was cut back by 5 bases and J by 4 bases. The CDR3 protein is CASSGQGAGNTIYF. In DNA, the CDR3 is TGTGCCAGTAGTGGACAGGGAGCGGGAAACACCATATATTTT.

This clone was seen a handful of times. The CDR3 reads CASSDLGLAGKYNEQFF. The DNA of the CDR3 is TGCGCCAGCAGTGACCTCGGACTAGCGGGAAAATACAATGAGCAGTTCTTC. The J gene is TRBJ2-1, the V gene TRBV10-1, with TRBD2 identical over 12 bases. Trimming removed 3 bases from V and 4 bases from J; junction bases left unmatched: 7. Germline loops: CDR1 WNHNN, CDR2 SYGVQD (reference sequence). The CDR3 covers 17 residues.

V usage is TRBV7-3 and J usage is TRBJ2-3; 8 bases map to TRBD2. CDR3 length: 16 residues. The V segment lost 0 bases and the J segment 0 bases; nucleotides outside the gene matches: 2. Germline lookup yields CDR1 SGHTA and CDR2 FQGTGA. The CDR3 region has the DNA TGTGCCAGCAGCTTAACGAAGCGGGGGAGCACAGATACGCAGTATTTT. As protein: CASSLTKRGSTDTQYF.

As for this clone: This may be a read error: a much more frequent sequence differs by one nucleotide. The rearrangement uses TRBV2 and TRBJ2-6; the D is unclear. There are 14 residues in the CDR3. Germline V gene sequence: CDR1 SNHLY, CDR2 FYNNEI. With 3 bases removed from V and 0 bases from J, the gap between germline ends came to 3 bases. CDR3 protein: CASSDSSGANVLTF. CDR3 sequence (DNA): TGTGCCAGCAGTGACAGCTCTGGGGCCAACGTCCTGACTTTC.

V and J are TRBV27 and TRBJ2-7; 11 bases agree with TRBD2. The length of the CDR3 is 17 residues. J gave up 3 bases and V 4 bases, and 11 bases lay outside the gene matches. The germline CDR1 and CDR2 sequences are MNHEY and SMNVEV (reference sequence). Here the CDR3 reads CASSWAGTSGAIYEQYF. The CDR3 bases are TGTGCCAGCAGTTGGGCCGGGACTAGCGGAGCGATCTACGAGCAGTACTTC.

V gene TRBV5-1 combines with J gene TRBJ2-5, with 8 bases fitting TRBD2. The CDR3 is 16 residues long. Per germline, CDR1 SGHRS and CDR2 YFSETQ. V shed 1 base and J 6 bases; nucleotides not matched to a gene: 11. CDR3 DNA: TGCGCCAGCAGCTTGTACGAGACGGGGGGGTCGAAGACCCAGTACTTC. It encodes CASSLYETGGSKTQYF.

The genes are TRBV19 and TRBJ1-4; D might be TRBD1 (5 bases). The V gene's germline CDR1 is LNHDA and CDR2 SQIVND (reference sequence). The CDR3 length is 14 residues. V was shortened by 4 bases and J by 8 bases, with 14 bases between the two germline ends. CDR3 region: CASSKEGLEEKLFF. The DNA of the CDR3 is TGTGCCAGTAGTAAGGAGGGGCTAGAGGAAAAACTGTTTTTT. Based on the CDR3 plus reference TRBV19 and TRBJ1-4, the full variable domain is DGGITQSPKYLFRKEGQNVTLSCEQNLNHDAMYWYRQDPGQGLRLIYYSQIVNDFQKGDIAEGYSVSREKKESFPLTVTSAQKNPTAFYLCASSKEGLEEKLFFGSGTQLSVL.

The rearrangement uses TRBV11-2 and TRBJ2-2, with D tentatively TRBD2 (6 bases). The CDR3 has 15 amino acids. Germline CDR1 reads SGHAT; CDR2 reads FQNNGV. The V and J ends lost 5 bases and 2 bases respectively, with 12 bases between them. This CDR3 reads CASSQRRGNTGELFF. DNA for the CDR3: TGTGCCAGCAGCCAGAGGAGGGGTAACACCGGGGAGCTGTTTTTT.

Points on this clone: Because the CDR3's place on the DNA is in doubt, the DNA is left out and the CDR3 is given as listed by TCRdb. CDR3 amino acids: CASSLRVAGGTWDF. The chain carries TRBV11-2 and TRBJ2-5; the table assigns TRBD2, which was not confirmed against the DNA. Including both end residues, the CDR3 is 14 amino acids long. Germline V gives CDR1 SGHAT, CDR2 FQNNGV.

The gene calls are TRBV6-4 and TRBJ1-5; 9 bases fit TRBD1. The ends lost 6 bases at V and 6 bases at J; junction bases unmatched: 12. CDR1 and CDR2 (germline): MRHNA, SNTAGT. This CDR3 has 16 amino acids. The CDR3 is CASSNYLGQGTQPQHF. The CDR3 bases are TGTGCCAGCAGCAATTACCTGGGACAGGGAACTCAGCCCCAGCATTTT.

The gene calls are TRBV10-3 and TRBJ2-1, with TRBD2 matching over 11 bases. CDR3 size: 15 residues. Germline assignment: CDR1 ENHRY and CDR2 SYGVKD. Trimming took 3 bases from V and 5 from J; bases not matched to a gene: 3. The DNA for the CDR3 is TGTGCCATCAGTGAACTAGCGGGGGCGCACAATGAGCAGTTCTTC. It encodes CAISELAGAHNEQFF.

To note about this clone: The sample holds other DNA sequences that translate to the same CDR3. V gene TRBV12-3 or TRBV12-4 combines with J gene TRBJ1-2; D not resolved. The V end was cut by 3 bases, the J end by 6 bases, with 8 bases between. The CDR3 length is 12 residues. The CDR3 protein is CASSFNRDGYTF. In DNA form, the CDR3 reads TGTGCCAGCAGTTTTAATCGGGATGGCTACACCTTC.

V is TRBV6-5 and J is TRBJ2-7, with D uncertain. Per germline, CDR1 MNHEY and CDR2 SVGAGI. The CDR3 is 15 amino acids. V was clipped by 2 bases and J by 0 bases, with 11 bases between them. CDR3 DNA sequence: TGTGCCAGCAGTTACGGAGCTCCGGCCTCCTACGAGCAGTACTTC. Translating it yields CASSYGAPASYEQYF.

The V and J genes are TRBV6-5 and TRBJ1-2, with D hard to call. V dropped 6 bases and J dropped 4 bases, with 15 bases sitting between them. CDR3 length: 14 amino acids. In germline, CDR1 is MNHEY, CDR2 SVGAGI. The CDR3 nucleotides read TGTGCCAGCAGCACTGATTTGGGAGTCTATGGCTACACCTTC. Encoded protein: CASSTDLGVYGYTF.

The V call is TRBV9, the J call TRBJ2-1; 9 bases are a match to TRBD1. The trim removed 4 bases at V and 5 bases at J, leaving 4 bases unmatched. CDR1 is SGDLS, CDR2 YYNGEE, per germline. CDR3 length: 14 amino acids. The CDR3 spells CASSPGTGNNEQFF. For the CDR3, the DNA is TGTGCCAGCAGCCCCGGGACAGGGAACAATGAGCAGTTCTTC.

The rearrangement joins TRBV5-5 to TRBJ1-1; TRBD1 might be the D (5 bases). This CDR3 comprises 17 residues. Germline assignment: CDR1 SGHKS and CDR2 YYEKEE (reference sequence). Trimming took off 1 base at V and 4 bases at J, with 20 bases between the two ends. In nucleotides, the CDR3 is TGTGCCAGCAGCTTGTTGCAGGGAGGACCGTTTCGCACTGAAGCTTTCTTT. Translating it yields CASSLLQGGPFRTEAFF.

Here the CDR3 DNA reads TGTGCCAGCAGGGTAGGCGGGGACGGATCACCCCTCCACTTT. Translation gives CASRVGGDGSPLHF. This chain links TRBV6-5 with TRBJ1-6, with TRBD1 as a possible D gene (5 bases). Trimming took 6 bases from V and 10 from J, leaving 16 bases between them. The germline V gene encodes CDR1 MNHEY and CDR2 SVGAGI. The CDR3 loop spans 14 amino acids.

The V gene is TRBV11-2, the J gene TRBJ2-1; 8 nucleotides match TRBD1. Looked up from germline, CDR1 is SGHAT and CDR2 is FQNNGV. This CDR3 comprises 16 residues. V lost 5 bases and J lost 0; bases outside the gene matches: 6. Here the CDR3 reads CASSEFQGASYNEQFF. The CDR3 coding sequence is TGTGCCAGCAGCGAATTCCAGGGGGCCTCCTACAATGAGCAGTTCTTC.

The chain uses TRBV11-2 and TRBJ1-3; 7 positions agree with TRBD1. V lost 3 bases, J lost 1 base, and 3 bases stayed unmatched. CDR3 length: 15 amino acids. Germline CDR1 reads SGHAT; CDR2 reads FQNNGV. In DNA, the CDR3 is TGTGCCAGCAGCTTCCCAGGGGGATCTGGAAACACCATATATTTT. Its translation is CASSFPGGSGNTIYF.

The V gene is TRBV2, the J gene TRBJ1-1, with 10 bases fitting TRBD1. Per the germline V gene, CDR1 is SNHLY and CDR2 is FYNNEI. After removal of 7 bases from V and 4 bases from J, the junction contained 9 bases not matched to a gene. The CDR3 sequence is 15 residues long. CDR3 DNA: TGTGCCAGCAAAGGGACAGGGGTCTTCATCACTGAAGCTTTCTTT. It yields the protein CASKGTGVFITEAFF.

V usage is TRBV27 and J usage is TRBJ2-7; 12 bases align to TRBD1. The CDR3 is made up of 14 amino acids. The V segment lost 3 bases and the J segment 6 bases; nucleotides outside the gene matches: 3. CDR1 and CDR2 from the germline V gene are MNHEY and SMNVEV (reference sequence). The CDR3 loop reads CASSFGDRGLEQYF. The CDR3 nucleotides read TGTGCCAGCAGTTTTGGGGACAGGGGGCTCGAGCAGTACTTC.